One sample yielded the 22 T cell receptor beta chains listed below, sequenced in a study of blood T cell repertoires in COVID-19. Measured with immunoSEQ multiplex PCR; TCRdb has only the in-frame clones, and not every one. The sample consists of about 370,000 clones, approximately 92% of them appearing once. Specimen: PBMCs or T cells enriched from blood (not recorded which). The origin of the receptors is a man aged 18 to 29 who had recovered from COVID-19.

This chain links TRBV5-6 with TRBJ2-1, with 7 bases that match TRBD2. Trimming at V came to 3 bases and at J to 4 bases, leaving 4 bases not matched to a gene. This CDR3 is 14 amino acids long. The germline CDR1 and CDR2 sequences are SGHDT and YYEEEE. In DNA, the CDR3 is TGTGCCAGCAGCTCCACGGGGGGTTACAATGAGCAGTTCTTC. This codes for CASSSTGGYNEQFF.

The chain is built from TRBV9 and TRBJ2-3, with 10 positions matching TRBD2. After removal of 4 bases from V and 3 bases from J, the junction contained 5 bases not matched to a gene. The CDR3 is 15 residues long. Germline CDR1 reads SGDLS; CDR2 reads YYNGEE. CDR3 residues: CASSHGTSATDTQYF. For the CDR3, the DNA is TGTGCCAGCAGCCATGGGACTAGCGCGACAGATACGCAGTATTTT.

A single count supports this clone. V and J are TRBV27 and TRBJ2-7; tentative D call: TRBD2 (6 bases). V lost 3 bases and J 3 bases, leaving 12 bases between the germline ends. The CDR3 consists of 14 residues. Germline assignment: CDR1 MNHEY and CDR2 SMNVEV (reference sequence). The CDR3 nucleotides read TGTGCCAGCAGTTTGAGTCTGCGGGGCTACGAGCAGTACTTC. Encoded protein: CASSLSLRGYEQYF.

In its sample, this clone was seen a few times. The chain has TRBV19 and TRBJ2-7, with D perhaps matching TRBD2 (5 bases). The length of the CDR3 is 13 residues. Germline values: CDR1 LNHDA, CDR2 SQIVND (reference sequence). Trimming removed 1 base from V and 6 bases from J, with 10 bases in between. The CDR3 nucleotides read TGTGCCAGTAGTATAGGCCCTAGCTCCGAGCAGTACTTC. It translates to CASSIGPSSEQYF. Combining the CDR3 with reference TRBV19 and TRBJ2-7 gives the whole variable domain DGGITQSPKYLFRKEGQNVTLSCEQNLNHDAMYWYRQDPGQGLRLIYYSQIVNDFQKGDIAEGYSVSREKKESFPLTVTSAQKNPTAFYLCASSIGPSSEQYFGPGTRLTVT.

This clone is a singleton in its sample. CDR3 sequence (DNA): TGTGCCAGCAGCCCAGGGATTTATAGCAATCAGCCCCAGCATTTT. It codes for CASSPGIYSNQPQHF. V usage is TRBV5-5 and J usage is TRBJ1-5, with D possibly matching TRBD1 (5 bases). V lost 4 bases to trimming and J lost 0 bases, with 11 bases between them. This CDR3 spans 15 amino acids. CDR1 SGHKS and CDR2 YYEKEE come from the germline V gene (reference sequence).

This clone came up once. The chain joins TRBV18 to TRBJ1-3; 7 bases match TRBD1. The CDR3 covers 16 residues. CDR1 and CDR2 from the germline V gene are KGHSH and LQKENI. Trimming at V came to 0 bases and at J to 0 bases, leaving 2 bases not matched to a gene. CDR3 sequence (DNA): TGTGCCAGCTCACCACCAAACAGGGGCTCTGGAAACACCATATATTTT. This codes for CASSPPNRGSGNTIYF.

V and J are TRBV7-6 and TRBJ2-5, with 8 bases matching TRBD2. The CDR3 runs 13 residues. From germline, CDR1 is SGHVS and CDR2 FNYEAQ. V was pared by 8 bases and J by 5 bases, with 7 bases of the junction left unmatched. CDR3 sequence (DNA): TGTGCCAGCTCGCGGGGGGTCCGGGAGACCCAGTACTTC. It translates to CASSRGVRETQYF.

V gene TRBV3-1 (or the pseudogene TRBV3-2) combines with J gene TRBJ1-2, with 8 bases lining up with TRBD1. J lost 10 bases, V lost 0 bases, and 4 bases had no gene match. The CDR3 consists of 13 residues. CDR1 is LGHDT and CDR2 is YNNKEL in the germline V gene (reference sequence). Here the CDR3 reads CASSQDDRGVYTF. Written as DNA, the CDR3 is TGTGCCAGCAGCCAAGATGACAGGGGCGTCTACACCTTC.

Concerning this clone itself: Mismatch with germline at one junction end may stem from a read error. The CDR3 loop is CAWSSDNEQFF. The CDR3 DNA follows: TGTGCCTGGAGCTCCGACAATGAGCAGTTCTTC. The chain employs TRBV30 and TRBJ2-1; D not certain. The CDR3 consists of 11 residues. Germline CDR1 is GTSNPN and CDR2 is SVGIG (reference sequence).

This rearrangement joins TRBV6-5 to TRBJ2-7; no reliable D call. The V end was cut by 4 bases, the J end by 0 bases, with 10 bases between. This CDR3 region has 14 residues. Germline V lookup: CDR1 MNHEY, CDR2 SVGAGI. CDR3 region: CASSSPGSSYEQYF. DNA of the CDR3: TGTGCCAGCAGTTCCCCGGGTAGCTCCTACGAGCAGTACTTC.

This chain joins TRBV2 and TRBJ2-2, with D hard to call. Germline V lookup: CDR1 SNHLY, CDR2 FYNNEI. The CDR3 is 15 residues long. The V and J ends lost 4 bases and 1 base respectively, with 10 bases between them. CDR3 residues: CASSVLQVNTGELFF. CDR3 nucleotide sequence: TGTGCCAGCAGTGTACTCCAGGTGAACACCGGGGAGCTGTTTTTT.

The chain is built from TRBV12-5 and TRBJ1-2; TRBD1 aligns across 9 bases. In germline, CDR1 is LGHNT, CDR2 FRNRAP. The CDR3 has 13 amino acids. Trimming at V came to 6 bases and at J to 13 bases, leaving 12 bases not matched to a gene. CDR3: CASGQRTGESVTF. In DNA, the CDR3 is TGTGCTAGTGGCCAAAGGACAGGGGAATCCGTCACCTTC. The full variable domain, with the rest looked up from reference TRBV12-5 and TRBJ1-2, is DARVTQTPRHKVTEMGQEVTMRCQPILGHNTVFWYRQTMMQGLELLAYFRNRAPLDDSGMPKDRFSAEMPDATLATLKIQPSEPRDSAVYFCASGQRTGESVTFGSGTRLTVV.

The chain links TRBV11-2 to TRBJ1-2; D is uncertain. The CDR3 contains 15 residues. The V end lost 5 bases, the J end lost 4 bases, and 17 bases lay between the germline ends. Germline CDR1 reads SGHAT; CDR2 reads FQNNGV. The chain's CDR3 is CASSAASGSLYGYTF. The CDR3 DNA sequence: TGTGCCAGCAGCGCTGCGTCGGGGTCGCTCTATGGCTACACCTTC.

The chain combines TRBV3-1 (or the pseudogene TRBV3-2) with TRBJ2-1; maybe TRBD1 (5 bases). Germline assignment: CDR1 LGHDT and CDR2 YNNKEL (reference sequence). Trimming took 1 base from V and 0 from J, leaving 7 bases between them. CDR3 length: 15 amino acids. The CDR3 nucleotides read TGTGCCAGCAGCCAAGGACAGAGCTCCTACAATGAGCAGTTCTTC. Its translation is CASSQGQSSYNEQFF.

The J gene is TRBJ2-6, the V gene TRBV7-9; 8 positions match TRBD2. The CDR3 is 14 amino acids. V trimming: 4 bases; J trimming: 11 bases; junction bases outside the gene matches: 7. CDR1 and CDR2 (germline): SEHNR, FQNEAQ (reference sequence). In nucleotides, the CDR3 is TGTGCCAGCAGCTCCCGGGGGGGAGGCTACGTCCTGACTTTC. It translates to CASSSRGGGYVLTF. The variable domain in full, with the rest retrieved from reference TRBV7-9 and TRBJ2-6, is DTGVSQNPRHKITKRGQNVTFRCDPISEHNRLYWYRQTLGQGPEFLTYFQNEAQLEKSRLLSDRFSAERPKGSFSTLEIQRTEQGDSAMYLCASSSRGGGYVLTFGAGSRLTVL.

This chain links TRBV5-8 with TRBJ2-7, with D possibly being TRBD1 (6 bases). Germline V gene sequence: CDR1 SGHTS, CDR2 YDEGEE. This CDR3 spans 14 amino acids. V was cut by 0 bases and J by 10 bases, with 17 bases left in between. The CDR3 loop is CASSLAWSMDSQYF. As DNA, the CDR3 is TGTGCCAGCAGCTTGGCGTGGTCCATGGACAGTCAGTACTTC. Full variable domain (missing parts from reference TRBV5-8 and TRBJ2-7): EAGVTQSPTHLIKTRGQQATLRCSPISGHTSVYWYQQALGLGLQFLLWYDEGEERNRGNFPPRFSGRQFPNYSSELNVNALELEDSALYLCASSLAWSMDSQYFGPGTRLTVT.

In nucleotides, the CDR3 is TGTGCCAGCAGCTTAACCAGGCAAGAGACCCAGTACTTC. This encodes CASSLTRQETQYF. V gene TRBV7-3 combines with J gene TRBJ2-5; D is uncertain. Trimming cost V 0 bases and J 2 bases, with 4 bases left between them. The CDR3 contains 13 residues. The V gene's germline CDR1 is SGHTA and CDR2 FQGTGA.

The CDR3 sequence is CASSQAWDFNNEQFF. The CDR3 DNA reads TGCGCCAGCAGCCAAGCGTGGGACTTCAACAATGAGCAGTTCTTC. The rearrangement joins TRBV4-1 to TRBJ2-1, with TRBD2 as a possible D gene (6 bases). The germline CDR1 and CDR2 sequences are MGHRA and YSYEKL. Trimming pared 1 base from V and 5 bases from J, leaving 12 bases between. This CDR3 has 15 amino acids.

V and J are TRBV25-1 and TRBJ2-7, with 9 bases fitting TRBD1. The length of the CDR3 is 15 residues. Germline loops: CDR1 MGHDK, CDR2 SYGVNS. V was clipped by 1 base and J by 3 bases; unmatched bases: 4. Here the CDR3 reads CASSESSTGGYEQYF. CDR3 DNA sequence: TGTGCCAGCAGTGAATCTTCGACAGGGGGCTACGAGCAGTACTTC.

This clone appeared a single time. The J gene is TRBJ2-7, the V gene TRBV7-2, with 8 bases lining up with TRBD2. J gave up 3 bases and V 8 bases, and 12 bases lay outside the gene matches. The CDR3 sequence is 15 residues long. Germline V gene lookup returns CDR1 SGHTA and CDR2 FQGNSA. This CDR3 reads CASREASGPGYEQYF. The CDR3 nucleotides are TGTGCCAGCCGGGAGGCTAGCGGGCCAGGCTACGAGCAGTACTTC.

V usage is TRBV5-6 and J usage is TRBJ1-5, with 8 bases matching TRBD1. There are 16 residues in the CDR3. Per the germline V gene, CDR1 is SGHDT and CDR2 is YYEEEE. Trimming cost V 0 bases and J 7 bases; bases outside gene matches: 9. The CDR3 nucleotides are TGTGCCAGCAGCTTGGGACCCCGGGACAGGAACCAGCCCCAGCATTTT. It translates to CASSLGPRDRNQPQHF.

The chain recombines TRBV7-2 with TRBJ2-7, with 12 positions matching TRBD2. The CDR3 is 17 amino acids. CDR1 and CDR2 (germline): SGHTA, FQGNSA. The junction had 7 bases not matched to a gene; V was cut back by 4 bases and J by 0 bases. Here the CDR3 DNA reads TGTGCCAGCAGCTACTCTAGCGGGGGGGAGAGCTCCTACGAGCAGTACTTC. Translated: CASSYSSGGESSYEQYF.